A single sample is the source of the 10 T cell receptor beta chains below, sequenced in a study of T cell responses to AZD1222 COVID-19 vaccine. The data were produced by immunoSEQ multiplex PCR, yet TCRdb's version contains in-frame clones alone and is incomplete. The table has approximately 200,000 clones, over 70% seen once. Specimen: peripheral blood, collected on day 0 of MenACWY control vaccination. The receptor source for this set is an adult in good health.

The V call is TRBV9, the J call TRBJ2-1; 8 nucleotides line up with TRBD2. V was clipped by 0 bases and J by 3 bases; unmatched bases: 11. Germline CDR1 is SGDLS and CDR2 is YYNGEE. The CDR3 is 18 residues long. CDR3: CASSVGLAGPSLYNEQFF. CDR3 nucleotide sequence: TGTGCCAGCAGCGTAGGATTAGCGGGACCTTCACTCTACAATGAGCAGTTCTTC.

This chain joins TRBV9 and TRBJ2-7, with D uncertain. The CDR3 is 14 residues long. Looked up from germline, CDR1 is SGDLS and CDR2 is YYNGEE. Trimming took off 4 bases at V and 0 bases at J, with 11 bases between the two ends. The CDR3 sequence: CASSPRAASYEQYF. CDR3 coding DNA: TGTGCCAGCAGCCCCCGGGCCGCCTCCTACGAGCAGTACTTC.

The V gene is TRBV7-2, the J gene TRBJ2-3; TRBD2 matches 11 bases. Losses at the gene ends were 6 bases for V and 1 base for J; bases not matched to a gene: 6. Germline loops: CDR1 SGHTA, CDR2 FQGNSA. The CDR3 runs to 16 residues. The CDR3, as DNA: TGTGCCAGCAGACCACCGACTAGCGGGGGCACAGATACGCAGTATTTT. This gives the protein CASRPPTSGGTDTQYF.

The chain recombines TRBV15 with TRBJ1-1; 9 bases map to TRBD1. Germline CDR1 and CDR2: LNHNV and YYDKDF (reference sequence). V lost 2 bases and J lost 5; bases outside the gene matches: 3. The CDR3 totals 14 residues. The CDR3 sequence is CATSRLDRGTEAFF. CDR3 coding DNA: TGTGCCACCAGCAGATTGGACAGGGGTACTGAAGCTTTCTTT.

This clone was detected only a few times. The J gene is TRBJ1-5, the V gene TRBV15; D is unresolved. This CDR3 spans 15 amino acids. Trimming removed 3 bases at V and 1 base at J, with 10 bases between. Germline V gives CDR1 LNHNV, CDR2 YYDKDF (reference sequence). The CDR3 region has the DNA TGTGCCACCAGCAGCGCCCCGGACAGCAATCAGCCCCAGCATTTT. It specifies CATSSAPDSNQPQHF.

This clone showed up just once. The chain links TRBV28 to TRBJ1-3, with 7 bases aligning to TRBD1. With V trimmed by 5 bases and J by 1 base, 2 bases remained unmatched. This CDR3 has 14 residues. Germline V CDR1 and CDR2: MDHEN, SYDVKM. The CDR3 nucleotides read TGTGCCAGCAGTCGACAGGGATCTGGAAACACCATATATTTT. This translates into CASSRQGSGNTIYF. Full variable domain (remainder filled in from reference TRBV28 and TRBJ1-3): DVKVTQSSRYLVKRTGEKVFLECVQDMDHENMFWYRQDPGLGLRLIYFSYDVKMKEKGDIPEGYSVSREKKERFSLILESASTNQTSMYLCASSRQGSGNTIYFGEGSWLTVV.

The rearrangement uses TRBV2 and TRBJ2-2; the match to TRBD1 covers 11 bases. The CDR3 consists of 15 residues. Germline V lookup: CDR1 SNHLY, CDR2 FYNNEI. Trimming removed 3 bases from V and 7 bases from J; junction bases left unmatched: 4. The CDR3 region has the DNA TGTGCCAGCAGTGAGGACAGGGGGCTCAACGGGGAGCTGTTTTTT. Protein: CASSEDRGLNGELFF.

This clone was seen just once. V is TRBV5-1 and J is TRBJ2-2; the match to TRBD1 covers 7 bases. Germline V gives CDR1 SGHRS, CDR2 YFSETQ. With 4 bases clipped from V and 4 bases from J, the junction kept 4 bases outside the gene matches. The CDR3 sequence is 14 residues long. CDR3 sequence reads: CASSLGQPTGELFF. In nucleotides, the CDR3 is TGCGCCAGCAGCCTGGGACAGCCCACCGGGGAGCTGTTTTTT.

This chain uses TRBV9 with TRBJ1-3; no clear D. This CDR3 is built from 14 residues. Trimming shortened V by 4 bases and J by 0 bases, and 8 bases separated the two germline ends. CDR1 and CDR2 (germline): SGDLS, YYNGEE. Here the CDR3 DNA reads TGTGCCAGCAGCTCCCGGGTCTCTGGAAACACCATATATTTT. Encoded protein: CASSSRVSGNTIYF.

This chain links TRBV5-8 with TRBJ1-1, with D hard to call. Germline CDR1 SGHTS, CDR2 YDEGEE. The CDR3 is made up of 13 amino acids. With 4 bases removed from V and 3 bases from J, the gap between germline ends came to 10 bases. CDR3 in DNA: TGTGCCAGCAGCACCGATCCCGACACTGAAGCTTTCTTT. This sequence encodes CASSTDPDTEAFF.